Following are 27 T cell receptor beta chains from one sample sequenced in a study of cytotoxic CD8 clonotypes in ibrutinib-treated CLL. Libraries were prepared by immunoSEQ multiplex PCR; TCRdb keeps only in-frame clonotypes and omits some of them. The sample has some 19,000 clones, roughly 80% seen once. This specimen was PBMCs, taken before ibrutinib treatment. These receptors all come from a human donor with chronic lymphocytic leukemia.

The V gene is TRBV6-5, the J gene TRBJ1-4; 10 bases align to TRBD1. CDR1 MNHEY and CDR2 SVGAGI come from the germline V gene. Losses at the gene ends were 10 bases for V and 7 bases for J; bases not matched to a gene: 3. The length of the CDR3 is 12 residues. The DNA for the CDR3 is TGTGCCACCGGGACAGGGGCTGAAAAACTGTTTTTT. This translates into CATGTGAEKLFF.

This chain joins TRBV5-1 and TRBJ2-5; D tentatively fits TRBD1 or TRBD2 (5 bases each). In germline, CDR1 is SGHRS, CDR2 YFSETQ. This CDR3 has 14 amino acids. Between the trimmed V and J ends, which lost 3 bases and 7 bases, there was a span of 16 bases. CDR3 DNA sequence: TGCGCCAGCAGCTCCCTCCGGGACCCAGGGACCCAGTACTTC. Protein product: CASSSLRDPGTQYF.

The sample holds a few counts of this clone. The chain is built from TRBV6-5 and TRBJ2-2; no firm D call. Germline-derived CDR1 and CDR2 are MNHEY and SVGAGI. The CDR3 is 15 residues long. Trimming shortened V by 2 bases and J by 3 bases, and 10 bases separated the two germline ends. The CDR3 is CASSYAPSYTGELFF. The DNA of the CDR3 is TGTGCCAGCAGTTACGCCCCCTCTTACACCGGGGAGCTGTTTTTT.

The rearrangement joins TRBV7-2 to TRBJ2-3, with D perhaps matching TRBD2 (7 bases). V gave up 0 bases and J gave up 1 base, with 11 bases separating them. In germline, CDR1 is SGHTA, CDR2 FQGNSA. CDR3 size: 16 residues. In nucleotides, the CDR3 is TGTGCCAGCAGCTTAGCGGGGGGGGCAGGCACAGATACGCAGTATTTT. Residues: CASSLAGGAGTDTQYF.

V and J are TRBV19 and TRBJ2-1, with unresolved D. V was shortened by 3 bases and J by 9 bases, with 18 bases between the two germline ends. The CDR3 runs to 15 residues. Germline CDR1 LNHDA, CDR2 SQIVND (reference sequence). CDR3 nucleotides: TGTGCCAGTAGTATGAATGGGTTCTCCTTGGGTGAGCAGTTCTTC. Protein: CASSMNGFSLGEQFF.

V usage is TRBV10-3 and J usage is TRBJ1-5, with 9 bases that match TRBD1. The germline gives CDR1 ENHRY, CDR2 SYGVKD. Losses at the gene ends were 7 bases for V and 9 bases for J; bases not matched to a gene: 10. There are 14 residues in the CDR3. The CDR3 DNA sequence: TGTGCCATCAAACCCGGGACAGGGTTCGGGCCCCAGCATTTT. Translating gives CAIKPGTGFGPQHF.

The chain links TRBV19 to TRBJ2-7; D unclear. Looked up from germline, CDR1 is LNHDA and CDR2 is SQIVND (reference sequence). CDR3 length equals 16 residues. The V end was cut by 6 bases, the J end by 6 bases, with 24 bases between. DNA for the CDR3: TGTGCCAGTAGGGGTGGTTCAGACGCCCCTGTGGGCGAGCAGTACTTC. As protein: CASRGGSDAPVGEQYF.

This chain connects TRBV19 to TRBJ1-1; no clear D. In germline, CDR1 is LNHDA, CDR2 SQIVND (reference sequence). V was cut by 7 bases and J by 6 bases, with 24 bases left in between. This CDR3 has 16 residues. Here the CDR3 reads CASIEASGLVFAEAFF. DNA for the CDR3: TGTGCCAGTATCGAGGCGTCAGGTTTGGTTTTCGCTGAAGCTTTCTTT.

The chain carries TRBV10-3 and TRBJ2-3; 7 bases map to TRBD1. Unmatched junction bases numbered 6, after V lost 6 bases and J lost 0 bases. CDR3 length: 15 residues. Germline V gene sequence: CDR1 ENHRY, CDR2 SYGVKD. CDR3 DNA sequence: TGTGCCATCAGGGACAGGTACGAGAGCACAGATACGCAGTATTTT. This translates into CAIRDRYESTDTQYF.

The rearrangement links TRBV5-1 to TRBJ1-1; TRBD1 matches 8 bases. Germline CDR1 reads SGHRS; CDR2 reads YFSETQ. The trim removed 4 bases at V and 3 bases at J, leaving 5 bases unmatched. This CDR3 comprises 14 residues. Written as DNA, the CDR3 is TGCGCCAGCAGCATGACAGGGGACTACACTGAAGCTTTCTTT. Translating gives CASSMTGDYTEAFF.

The V and J genes are TRBV9 and TRBJ1-2, with a tentative D call TRBD1 (5 bases). Per germline, CDR1 SGDLS and CDR2 YYNGEE. The V and J ends lost 0 bases and 5 bases respectively, with 14 bases between them. This CDR3 is built from 15 residues. The CDR3 reads CASSVVPGQIYGYTF. The DNA for the CDR3 is TGTGCCAGCAGCGTAGTTCCAGGGCAAATTTATGGCTACACCTTC.

The chain recombines TRBV6-4 with TRBJ1-2; the D is unclear. Germline V gene lookup returns CDR1 MRHNA and CDR2 SNTAGT. The CDR3 totals 14 residues. Trimming cost V 2 bases and J 8 bases, with 15 bases left between them. Here the CDR3 reads CASSDGSPSRGYTF. CDR3 bases: TGTGCCAGCAGTGACGGAAGTCCGTCTAGAGGCTACACCTTC.

The V and J genes are TRBV30 and TRBJ1-2; the match to TRBD1 covers 7 bases. The CDR3 contains 15 residues. V gave up 3 bases and J gave up 2 bases; unmatched junction bases: 9. CDR1 is GTSNPN and CDR2 is SVGIG in the germline V gene (reference sequence). CDR3: CAWSPTSRGNYGYTF. The CDR3 DNA follows: TGTGCCTGGAGCCCTACTAGCAGGGGGAACTATGGCTACACCTTC.

This rearrangement joins TRBV6-5 to TRBJ2-3; D may be TRBD2 (5 bases). This CDR3 has 16 residues. The germline CDR1 and CDR2 sequences are MNHEY and SVGAGI. V was cut by 4 bases and J by 0 bases, with 14 bases left in between. CDR3 amino acids: CASSLLGVLSTDTQYF. The CDR3 nucleotides are TGTGCCAGCAGTTTACTAGGAGTTCTTAGCACAGATACGCAGTATTTT.

This chain uses TRBV7-2 with TRBJ1-5, with TRBD1 matching 7 bases. CDR1 is SGHTA and CDR2 is FQGNSA in the germline V gene. The J segment lost 0 bases and the V segment lost 2 bases, leaving 7 bases of the junction unmatched. This CDR3 comprises 17 residues. Here the CDR3 reads CASSLMEGAYSNQPQHF. DNA for the CDR3: TGTGCCAGCAGCTTAATGGAGGGGGCATATAGCAATCAGCCCCAGCATTTT. Variable domain in full (rest from reference TRBV7-2 and TRBJ1-5): GAGVSQSPSNKVTEKGKDVELRCDPISGHTALYWYRQSLGQGLEFLIYFQGNSAPDKSGLPSDRFSAERTGGSVSTLTIQRTQQEDSAVYLCASSLMEGAYSNQPQHFGDGTRLSIL.

This clone came up a few times. The rearrangement uses TRBV27 and TRBJ1-3, with D hard to call. The CDR3 loop spans 15 amino acids. With 0 bases removed from V and 3 bases from J, the gap between germline ends came to 9 bases. The germline gives CDR1 MNHEY, CDR2 SMNVEV (reference sequence). CDR3 in amino acids: CASSLSRAGGNTIYF. The DNA for the CDR3 is TGTGCCAGCAGTTTATCGCGGGCGGGTGGAAACACCATATATTTT.

This clone was seen once. CDR3 nucleotide sequence: TGTGCCAGCAGCCTCGGGGGTGAGGTGGCAGATACGCAGTATTTT. Translation gives CASSLGGEVADTQYF. The chain carries TRBV5-4 and TRBJ2-3; maybe TRBD2 (6 bases). Trimming removed 4 bases from V and 4 bases from J, with 16 bases in between. CDR3 size: 15 residues. CDR1 SGHNT and CDR2 YYREEE come from the germline V gene (reference sequence).

The V call is TRBV19, the J call TRBJ1-1; 8 positions match TRBD1. Trimming at V came to 8 bases and at J to 4 bases, leaving 12 bases not matched to a gene. Germline CDR1 LNHDA, CDR2 SQIVND (reference sequence). This CDR3 is 15 amino acids long. CDR3 DNA: TGTGCCAGTCAGGATCGAATTACAGGGGGCACTGAAGCTTTCTTT. Translation: CASQDRITGGTEAFF.

V usage is TRBV6-4 and J usage is TRBJ2-3; 10 bases agree with TRBD2. Germline V gene lookup returns CDR1 MRHNA and CDR2 SNTAGT. The CDR3 has 16 amino acids. The ends lost 2 bases at V and 3 bases at J; junction bases unmatched: 5. The chain's CDR3 is CASSDRLAGETDTQYF. The CDR3 coding sequence is TGTGCCAGCAGTGACAGGCTAGCGGGGGAAACAGATACGCAGTATTTT.

The rearrangement uses TRBV6-1 and TRBJ1-2, with D perhaps TRBD1 (6 bases). The CDR3 is 19 residues long. V lost 0 bases and J lost 4, with 24 bases in between. In germline, CDR1 is MNHNS, CDR2 SASEGT. The CDR3 DNA follows: TGTGCCAGCAGTGAAGCGCTTGTCAGGGGAGCGACTTCCCGCTATGGCTACACCTTC. Amino acid sequence: CASSEALVRGATSRYGYTF.

This sequence joins TRBV4-2 and TRBJ1-1; 7 nucleotides line up with TRBD1. The germline gives CDR1 LGHNA, CDR2 YNFKEQ. With 3 bases clipped from V and 3 bases from J, the junction kept 4 bases outside the gene matches. The CDR3 length is 14 residues. The CDR3 here is CASSHPGQYTEAFF. The CDR3, as DNA: TGTGCCAGCAGCCACCCGGGACAGTACACTGAAGCTTTCTTT.

With regard to this clone: The junction departs from germline at one end; a sequencing error may be responsible. The rearrangement uses TRBV28 and TRBJ1-1, with D uncertain. Germline-derived CDR1 and CDR2 are MDHEN and SYDVKM. The CDR3 spans 14 residues. The CDR3 loop is CASSLYQQNAEAFF. The CDR3 DNA reads TGTGCCAGCAGTTTATATCAGCAGAACGCTGAAGCTTTCTTT.

The sample holds a few counts of this clone. V gene TRBV10-3 combines with J gene TRBJ1-2; D is unclear. CDR1 and CDR2 from the germline V gene are ENHRY and SYGVKD. The CDR3 length is 14 residues. V was cut by 7 bases and J by 2 bases, with 14 bases left in between. The CDR3 reads CAIKPAGANYGYTF. Written as DNA, the CDR3 is TGTGCCATCAAGCCCGCGGGCGCCAACTATGGCTACACCTTC.

This sequence joins TRBV7-2 and TRBJ2-3; unclear D gene. Per germline, CDR1 SGHTA and CDR2 FQGNSA. The CDR3 loop spans 13 amino acids. Trimming removed 3 bases from V and 8 bases from J, with 12 bases in between. The CDR3 DNA follows: TGTGCCAGCAGCTTCAGGCCGTACGGTACGCAGTATTTT. Amino acid sequence: CASSFRPYGTQYF.

The chain recombines TRBV6-6 with TRBJ2-1, with 7 bases that match TRBD1. Germline V CDR1 and CDR2: MNHNY, SVGAGI (reference sequence). The length of the CDR3 is 15 residues. Losses at the gene ends were 5 bases for V and 2 bases for J; bases not matched to a gene: 6. CDR3 sequence: CASSLDRLTYNEQFF. The CDR3 DNA reads TGTGCCAGCAGTCTGGACAGGCTGACCTACAATGAGCAGTTCTTC.

The rearrangement uses TRBV7-2 and TRBJ1-1, with 7 bases fitting TRBD1. The CDR3 totals 15 residues. J lost 4 bases, V lost 6 bases, and 11 bases had no gene match. Germline lookup yields CDR1 SGHTA and CDR2 FQGNSA. CDR3 coding DNA: TGTGCCAGCAGGATGTGGAGACAGGGACTCACTGAAGCTTTCTTT. As protein: CASRMWRQGLTEAFF.

V usage is TRBV5-4 and J usage is TRBJ1-2, with a tentative D call TRBD1 (5 bases). V was trimmed by 0 bases and J by 8 bases, leaving 17 bases between them. CDR1 SGHNT and CDR2 YYREEE come from the germline V gene (reference sequence). The CDR3 runs 15 residues. The CDR3 here is CASSLAMQRGRGYTF. The CDR3 nucleotides are TGTGCCAGCAGCTTGGCGATGCAGAGGGGCCGGGGCTACACCTTC.